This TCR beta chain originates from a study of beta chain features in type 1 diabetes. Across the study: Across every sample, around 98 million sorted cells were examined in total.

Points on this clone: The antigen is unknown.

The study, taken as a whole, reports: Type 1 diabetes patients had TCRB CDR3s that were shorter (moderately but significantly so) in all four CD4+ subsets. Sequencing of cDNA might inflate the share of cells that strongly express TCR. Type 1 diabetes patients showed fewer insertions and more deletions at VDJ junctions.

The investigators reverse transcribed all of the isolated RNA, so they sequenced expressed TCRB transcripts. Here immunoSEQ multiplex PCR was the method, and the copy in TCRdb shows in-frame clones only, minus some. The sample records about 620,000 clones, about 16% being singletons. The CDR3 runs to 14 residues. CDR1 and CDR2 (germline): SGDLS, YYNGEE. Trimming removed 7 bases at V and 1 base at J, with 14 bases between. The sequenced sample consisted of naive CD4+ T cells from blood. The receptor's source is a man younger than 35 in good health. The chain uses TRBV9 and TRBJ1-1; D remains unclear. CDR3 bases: TGTGCCAGCGGTCAGGCACAGCCGAACACTGAAGCTTTCTTT. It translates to CASGQAQPNTEAFF.